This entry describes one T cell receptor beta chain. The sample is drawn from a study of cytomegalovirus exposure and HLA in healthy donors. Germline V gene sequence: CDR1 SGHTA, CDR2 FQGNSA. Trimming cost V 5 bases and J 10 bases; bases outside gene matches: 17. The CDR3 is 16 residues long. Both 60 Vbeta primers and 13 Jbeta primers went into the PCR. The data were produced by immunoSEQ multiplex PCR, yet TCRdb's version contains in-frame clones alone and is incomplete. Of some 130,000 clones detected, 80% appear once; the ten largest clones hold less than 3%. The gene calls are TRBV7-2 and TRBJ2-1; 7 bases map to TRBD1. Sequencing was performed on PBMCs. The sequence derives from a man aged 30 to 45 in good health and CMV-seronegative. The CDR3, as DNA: TGTGCCAGCAGCATACGATCCGGGACAGCCCAAGGGGAGCAGTTCTTC. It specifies CASSIRSGTAQGEQFF. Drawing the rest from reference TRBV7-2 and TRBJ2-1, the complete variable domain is GAGVSQSPSNKVTEKGKDVELRCDPISGHTALYWYRQSLGQGLEFLIYFQGNSAPDKSGLPSDRFSAERTGGSVSTLTIQRTQQEDSAVYLCASSIRSGTAQGEQFFGPGTRLTVL.